These T cell receptor beta chains were read from a single sample in a study of control samples from healthy donors and cancer patients. Method: immunoSEQ multiplex PCR; TCRdb's copy keeps in-frame clones and lacks some. The sample holds around 150,000 clones, 85% to 90% seen once. The specimen was blood. These receptors were collected from a man younger than 40 in good health. Both conserved end residues are part of each CDR3. D genes are given only for firm matches. Clone size appears in some rows only: once, few, many, or a class for an expanded clone.

V	D	J	size	DNA	CDR3
TRBV23-1	TRBD1	TRBJ1-5	.	TGCGCCAGCAGTCGAGGATATGGGGAAGGGGGCTTTCATCAGCCCCAGCATTTT	CASSRGYGEGGFHQPQHF
TRBV2	.	TRBJ2-1	.	TGTGCCAGCAGTGATTTCACTAACAATGAGCAGTTCTTC	CASSDFTNNEQFF
TRBV7-8	.	TRBJ2-7	.	TGTGCCAGCAGCTTATCTGGCCTAAACTCCGAGCAGTACTTC	CASSLSGLNSEQYF
TRBV20-1	.	TRBJ1-2	once	TGCAGTGCTAGAACGCCGGGAGGCTACACCTTC	CSARTPGGYTF
TRBV7-3	.	TRBJ2-3	.	TGTGCCAGCAGCTTTACAGGGAGAGATACGCAGTATTTT	CASSFTGRDTQYF
TRBV5-1	TRBD2	TRBJ2-7	.	TGCGCCAGCAGCTTGAGAGGTACTAGCGGGAATGGCGAGCAGTACTTC	CASSLRGTSGNGEQYF
TRBV4-1	TRBD2	TRBJ2-3	.	TGCGCCAGCAGCCAAGAGGGTAGTAGCGGGGCCGGGAATACGCAGTATTTT	CASSQEGSSGAGNTQYF
TRBV4-2	.	TRBJ2-7	.	TGTGCCAGCAGCCAAGAGGTTGAGAGGCAGAGCTCCTACGAGCAGTACTTC	CASSQEVERQSSYEQYF
TRBV18	.	TRBJ2-5	.	TGTGCCAGCTCACCAGCGCTTAACTACAAAGAGACCCAGTACTTC	CASSPALNYKETQYF
TRBV29-1	TRBD1	TRBJ1-2	once	TGCAGCGTAATGGCCGGGACAGCTGGAGGCTACACCTTC	CSVMAGTAGGYTF
TRBV3-1/TRBV3-2	.	TRBJ2-7	.	TGTGCCAGCAGCCAAGAAGGTAGAGGGACCCGAAGCTCCTACGAGCAGTACTTC	CASSQEGRGTRSSYEQYF
TRBV2	.	TRBJ1-2	.	TGTGCCAGCAGTGAGGGGAGGGGCTACACCTTC	CASSEGRGYTF
TRBV20-1	TRBD2	TRBJ2-3	.	TGCAGTGCTAGTTCGGGGGCGGGAGGGCCCTCGGGAGATACGCAGTATTTT	CSASSGAGGPSGDTQYF
TRBV6-2/TRBV6-3	.	TRBJ1-3	.	TGTGCCAGCAGTTACGGCCAGGCTACATTCTCTGGAAACACCATATATTTT	CASSYGQATFSGNTIYF
TRBV4-2	.	TRBJ1-3	.	TGTGCCAGCAGCCGAGTTGACGGAAGCTCTGGAAACACCATATATTTT	CASSRVDGSSGNTIYF
TRBV5-1	.	TRBJ1-5	.	TGCGCCAGCAGCCCAGAGGTCTCCCAAGGGCCCCAGCATTTT	CASSPEVSQGPQHF
TRBV29-1	.	TRBJ2-7	.	TGCAGCGGCAGGCAGGGGACCCTTGGTGAGCAGTACTTC	CSGRQGTLGEQYF
TRBV6-5	.	TRBJ1-2	.	TGTGCCAGCAGTTACGACCGCAGCTATGGCTACACCTTC	CASSYDRSYGYTF
TRBV5-6	TRBD1	TRBJ1-6	.	TGTGCCAGCAGCTTCCGACAGGGAAAGGGTGGTTCACCCCTCCACTTT	CASSFRQGKGGSPLHF
TRBV7-8	.	TRBJ2-5	.	TGTGCCAGCAGCTTAGCCGTCTCGGATGGGGAGACCCAGTACTTC	CASSLAVSDGETQYF
TRBV29-1	.	TRBJ2-7	.	TGCAGCGTTGTCAGTTTCTCCTACGAGCAGTACTTC	CSVVSFSYEQYF
TRBV6-5	.	TRBJ1-2	once	TGTGCCAGCCCCTTAACCGGGTGGCTTTGTGGCTACACCTTC	CASPLTGWLCGYTF
TRBV18	.	TRBJ1-1	.	TGTGCCAGCTCACCAGGGGGACGGACTGAAGCTTTCTTT	CASSPGGRTEAFF
TRBV9	.	TRBJ1-2	.	TGTGCCAGCAGCAGGATGAGCGGCTATGGCTACACCTTC	CASSRMSGYGYTF
TRBV6-6	TRBD2	TRBJ2-7	once	TGTGCCAGCAGTTCCCCGCCGACTAGCGGGAGTTACGAGCAGTACTTC	CASSSPPTSGSYEQYF
TRBV10-3	.	TRBJ2-6	.	TGTGCCAGCTCCCGAGGGCCCAACGTCCTGACTTTC	CASSRGPNVLTF
TRBV24-1	TRBD1	TRBJ1-5	.	TGTGCCACCTCCGGGACAGACGTTTATAGCAATCAGCCCCAGCATTTT	CATSGTDVYSNQPQHF
TRBV5-1	.	TRBJ2-7	once	TGCGCCAGCAGCTTGGACGGACCCCCGGGTAAGGAGCAGTACTTC	CASSLDGPPGKEQYF
TRBV3-1/TRBV3-2	.	TRBJ1-2	.	TGTGCCAGCAGCCAAGCCAATGGCTACACCTTC	CASSQANGYTF
TRBV10-1	.	TRBJ2-7	.	TGCGCCAGCAGAAGTTTCAGGGGTGACAACGAGCAGTACTTC	CASRSFRGDNEQYF
TRBV3-1/TRBV3-2	.	TRBJ2-5	.	TGTGCCAGCAGCCTTATCGGCCGGGAACTAACTAAAGAGACCCAGTACTTC	CASSLIGRELTKETQYF
TRBV12-3/TRBV12-4	.	TRBJ2-1	.	TGTGCCAGCAGCCGACTAGAAGGGGATGAGCAGTTCTTC	CASSRLEGDEQFF
TRBV5-1	.	TRBJ2-1	.	TGCGCCAGCAGTTCGCGGGTAGACAATGAGCAGTTCTTC	CASSSRVDNEQFF
TRBV18	.	TRBJ2-7	.	TGTGCCAGCTCACCCTCCCGAGCGGTCGAGCAGTACTTC	CASSPSRAVEQYF
TRBV3-1/TRBV3-2	.	TRBJ2-7	once	TGTGCCAGCAGCCGAGGGACCCCGGGCGAGCAGTACTTC	CASSRGTPGEQYF
TRBV18	TRBD1	TRBJ2-2	once	TGTGCCAGCTCTCTCGGACAGGAGAACGGGGAGCTGTTTTTT	CASSLGQENGELFF
TRBV3-1/TRBV3-2	TRBD1	TRBJ1-6	few	TGTGCCAGCAGCCAGACTCCGGGGACAGCCAATTCACCCCTCCACTTT	CASSQTPGTANSPLHF
TRBV4-2	.	TRBJ1-5	few	TGTGCCAGCAGCCAAGATGGGCAGCCCCAGCATTTT	CASSQDGQPQHF
TRBV10-3	.	TRBJ2-5	.	TGTGCCATCAGCACTCAGGGGGGGGAGACCCAGTACTTC	CAISTQGGETQYF
TRBV11-3	.	TRBJ2-3	.	TGTGCCAGCAGCTTAGAGGGAAATACGCAGTATTTT	CASSLEGNTQYF
TRBV5-6	.	TRBJ2-7	.	TGTGCCAGCAGCCCCCGGGCAGGGACCGAGCAGTACTTC	CASSPRAGTEQYF
TRBV10-3	.	TRBJ2-3	.	TGTGCCATCAGTGAAGAGGCAGGGAGCACAGATACGCAGTATTTT	CAISEEAGSTDTQYF
TRBV29-1	.	TRBJ2-1	.	TGCAGCGTTTTCCATGCCGGGGCCTACAATGAGCAGTTCTTC	CSVFHAGAYNEQFF
TRBV4-1	.	TRBJ2-1	.	TGCGCCAGCAGCAACAACTACAATGAGCAGTTCTTC	CASSNNYNEQFF
TRBV27	TRBD1	TRBJ1-5	.	TGTGCCAGCAGACCACAGGGGGAAAGAGGTCAGCCCCAGCATTTT	CASRPQGERGQPQHF
TRBV28	.	TRBJ2-5	.	TGTGCCAGCAGCCCCGGCGGCACCCAAGAGACCCAGTACTTC	CASSPGGTQETQYF
TRBV4-3	.	TRBJ1-5	once	TGCGCCAGCAGCCAAGATCGCGGGGGGGGTCAGCCCCAGCATTTT	CASSQDRGGGQPQHF
TRBV24-1	.	TRBJ1-1	.	TGTGCCACCAGGAACAACTTGGACCCGGGATCTGAAGCTTTCTTT	CATRNNLDPGSEAFF
TRBV19	.	TRBJ1-3	.	TGTGCCAGTATGCAGGGTGGAGGAAACACCATATATTTT	CASMQGGGNTIYF